This TCR beta chain was identified in a study of metastatic and nonmetastatic thyroid tumors. Ahead of thyroid surgery, no patient had received treatment of any kind. TCRdb used MiXCR to call clones anew from the PCR reads. The table includes 13,000 to 15,000 clones, around 4% detected once. Germline V CDR1 and CDR2: LGHNT, FRNRAP. The ends were cut back, 10 bases at V and 1 base at J, with 10 bases in the middle. There are 12 residues in the CDR3. The table lists this clone with a few counts. This TCR derives from a female donor with papillary thyroid cancer or a benign thyroid nodule (not recorded which). Some clones in this sample may be carry-over from other donors' samples. Sequenced material: tumor tissue. The chain links TRBV12-5 to TRBJ1-1; D gene uncertain. The CDR3 DNA is TGTGCTACCCGGCACGGGAACACTGAAGCTTTCTTT. This codes for CATRHGNTEAFF.